These 2 T cell receptor beta chains originate from one sample sequenced in a study of blood T cell repertoires in COVID-19. Assay: immunoSEQ multiplex PCR; the TCRdb copy retains only in-frame clones and omits some. The table records roughly 410,000 clones, about 89% of them present only once. Material for sequencing was peripheral blood. The receptor set was obtained from a middle-aged woman with COVID-19, enrolled during active disease.

V gene TRBV7-3 combines with J gene TRBJ2-1, with 10 bases matching TRBD1. The CDR3 spans 15 residues. Germline lookup yields CDR1 SGHTA and CDR2 FQGTGA. V lost 3 bases to trimming and J lost 3 bases; unmatched junction nucleotides: 2. The CDR3 here is CASSFWTGGYNEQFF. The CDR3 DNA reads as TGTGCCAGCAGCTTTTGGACAGGGGGCTACAATGAGCAGTTCTTC.

The CDR3 sequence: CASSQNRQGAGEQYF. DNA for the CDR3: TGTGCCAGCAGCCAGAATCGACAGGGGGCAGGCGAGCAGTACTTC. This chain links TRBV6-5 with TRBJ2-7; 10 bases align to TRBD1. Germline CDR1 MNHEY, CDR2 SVGAGI. The CDR3 length is 15 residues. V lost 6 bases to trimming and J lost 6 bases; unmatched junction nucleotides: 11.